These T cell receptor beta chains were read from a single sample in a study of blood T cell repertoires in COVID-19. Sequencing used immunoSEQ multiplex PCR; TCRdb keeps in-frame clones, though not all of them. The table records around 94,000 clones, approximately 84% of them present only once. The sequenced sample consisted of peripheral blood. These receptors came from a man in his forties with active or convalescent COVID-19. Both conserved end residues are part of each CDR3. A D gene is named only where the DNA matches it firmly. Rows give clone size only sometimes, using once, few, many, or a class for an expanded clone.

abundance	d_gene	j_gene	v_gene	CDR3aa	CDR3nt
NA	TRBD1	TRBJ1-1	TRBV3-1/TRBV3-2	CASSQTGVVTEAFF	TGTGCCAGCAGCCAGACAGGGGTTGTAACTGAAGCTTTCTTT
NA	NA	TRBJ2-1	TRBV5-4	CASSLALQNEQFF	TGTGCCAGCAGCTTGGCCCTTCAGAATGAGCAGTTCTTC
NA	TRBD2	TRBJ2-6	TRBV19	CASLPRGGASLSGANVLTF	TGTGCCAGCCTCCCTCGGGGGGGGGCCTCCCTCTCTGGGGCCAACGTCCTGACTTTC
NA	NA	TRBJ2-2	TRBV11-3	CASSLLGFTGELFF	TGTGCCAGCAGCCTACTAGGGTTCACCGGGGAGCTGTTTTTT
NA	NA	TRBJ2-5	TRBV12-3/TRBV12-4	CASTHRPGETQYF	TGTGCCAGTACCCATCGCCCGGGAGAGACCCAGTACTTC
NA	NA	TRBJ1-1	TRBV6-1	CASSEGGHGRTEAFF	TGTGCCAGCAGTGAAGGCGGACACGGGAGGACTGAAGCTTTCTTT
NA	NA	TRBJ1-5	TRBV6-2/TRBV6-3	CASSSGEPQHF	TGTGCCAGCAGTTCAGGGGAGCCCCAGCATTTT
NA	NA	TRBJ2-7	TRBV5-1	CASSLTGAYEQYF	TGCGCCAGCAGCCTGACAGGAGCCTACGAGCAGTACTTC
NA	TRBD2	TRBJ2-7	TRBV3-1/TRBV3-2	CASSQDPRLAGAYEQYF	TGTGCCAGCAGCCAAGATCCGAGACTAGCGGGGGCCTACGAGCAGTACTTC
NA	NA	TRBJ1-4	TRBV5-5	CASSLAELVTNEKLFF	TGTGCCAGCAGCTTGGCCGAGTTGGTAACTAATGAAAAACTGTTTTTT
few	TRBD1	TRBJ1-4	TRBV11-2	CASSLGTGRGEKLFF	TGTGCCAGCAGCTTGGGGACAGGGCGAGGCGAAAAACTGTTTTTT
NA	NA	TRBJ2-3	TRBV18	CASSPRNAGGSPDTQYF	TGTGCCAGCTCACCACGAAATGCTGGAGGGTCCCCAGATACGCAGTATTTT
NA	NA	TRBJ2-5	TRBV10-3	CAISESIGTGTSQETQYF	TGTGCCATCAGTGAGTCAATAGGGACAGGGACTAGCCAAGAGACCCAGTACTTC
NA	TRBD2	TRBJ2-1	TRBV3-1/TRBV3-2	CASSPSGGLYNEQFF	TGTGCCAGCAGCCCTAGCGGGGGCCTATACAATGAGCAGTTCTTC
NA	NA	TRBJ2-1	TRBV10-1	CASSPKGDEQFF	TGCGCCAGCAGCCCTAAAGGGGATGAGCAGTTCTTC
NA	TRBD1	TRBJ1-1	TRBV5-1	CASKIPLTGDTEAFF	TGCGCCAGCAAAATTCCCCTAACAGGGGATACTGAAGCTTTCTTT
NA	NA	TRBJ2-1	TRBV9	CASNQGAYNEQFF	TGTGCCAGCAACCAAGGGGCCTACAATGAGCAGTTCTTC
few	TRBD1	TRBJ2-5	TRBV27	CASSLRGRETQYF	TGTGCCAGCAGTTTAAGGGGGCGAGAGACCCAGTACTTC
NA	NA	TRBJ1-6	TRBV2	CASRAGEGSGSPLHF	TGTGCCAGCAGAGCAGGGGAGGGCAGCGGTTCACCCCTCCACTTT
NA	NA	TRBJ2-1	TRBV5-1	CASSLALGGEQFF	TGCGCCAGCAGCTTGGCCCTGGGAGGCGAGCAGTTCTTC